This section outlines one TCR beta chain sequence together with its context. J gave up 5 bases and V 2 bases, and 3 bases lay outside the gene matches. Germline CDR1 and CDR2: SGHNT and YENEEA. The CDR3 sequence is 13 residues long. These data originate in a study of blood T cell repertoires in COVID-19. For the study at large: The analysed material was cDNA or gDNA that came from T cells, B-cell-depleted T cells, or PBMCs.

Libraries were prepared by immunoSEQ multiplex PCR; TCRdb keeps only in-frame clonotypes and omits some of them. This sample has about 130,000 clones, with roughly 71% found just once. This chain links TRBV11-3 with TRBJ2-7; 7 bases map to TRBD1. This clonotype was obtained from a man aged 80 or over with acute or convalescent COVID-19. The sequencing sample was made of peripheral blood. The CDR3 DNA sequence: TGTGCCAGCAGCTTATGGACAGGAGACGAGCAGTACTTC. Its protein product is CASSLWTGDEQYF.